The sample holds one count of the clone carrying this TCR beta chain. Its antigen is undetermined. Primers for the PCR totalled 60 Vbeta and 13 Jbeta. Measured with immunoSEQ multiplex PCR; TCRdb has only the in-frame clones, and not every one. The sample contains approximately 130,000 clones, roughly four fifths of which appear only once. The data derive from a study of cytomegalovirus exposure and HLA in healthy donors. As for the study in general: Assignment to the Caucasian-associated ancestry cluster applied to around four fifths of the roughly 420 genotyped donors. Notes on the study in general: There were reportedly fewer N-insertions in an Asian-associated ancestry cluster than the roughly 670-donor mean, in a later analysis. Some V segments could not be told apart, so they were left out, TRBV6-2 and TRBV6-3 among them. Under 20,000 TCR beta sequences were associated with HLA alleles at 0.05 false discovery rate in a later analysis.

This CDR3 has 15 residues. CDR1 is SGHAT and CDR2 is FQNNGV in the germline V gene. V lost 1 base and J 1 base, leaving 7 bases between the germline ends. This TCR was sampled from a woman aged 45-59 years in good health and CMV-seropositive. The rearrangement joins TRBV11-2 to TRBJ2-2; D possibly corresponds to TRBD1 (5 bases). The sequenced material came from PBMCs. The CDR3 region is CASSLVRGNTGELFF. The CDR3 DNA is TGTGCCAGCAGCTTAGTAAGGGGGAACACCGGGGAGCTGTTTTTT. The complete variable domain, with remaining parts taken from reference TRBV11-2 and TRBJ2-2, reads EAGVAQSPRYKIIEKRQSVAFWCNPISGHATLYWYQQILGQGPKLLIQFQNNGVVDDSQLPKDRFSAERLKGVDSTLKIQPAKLEDSAVYLCASSLVRGNTGELFFGEGSRLTVL.